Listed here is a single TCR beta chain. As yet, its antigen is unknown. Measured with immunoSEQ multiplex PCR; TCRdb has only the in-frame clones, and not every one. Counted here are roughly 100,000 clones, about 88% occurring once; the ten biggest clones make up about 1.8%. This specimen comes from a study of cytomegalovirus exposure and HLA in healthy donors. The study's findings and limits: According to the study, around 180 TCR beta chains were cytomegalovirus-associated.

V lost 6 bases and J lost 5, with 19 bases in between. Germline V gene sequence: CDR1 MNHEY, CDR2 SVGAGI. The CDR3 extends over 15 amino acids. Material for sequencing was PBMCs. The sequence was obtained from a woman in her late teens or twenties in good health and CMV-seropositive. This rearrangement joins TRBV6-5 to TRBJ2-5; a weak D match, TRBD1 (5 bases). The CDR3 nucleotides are TGTGCCAGCAGCCCTAGGGGATTCGGCGTGGAGACCCAGTACTTC. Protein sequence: CASSPRGFGVETQYF.